This entry lists 28 T cell receptor beta chains sequenced from one sample in a study of blood T cell repertoires in COVID-19. Data came from immunoSEQ multiplex PCR; TCRdb stores just in-frame clones and leaves some out. The sample holds about 260,000 clones, 88% seen once. Sequencing was carried out using PBMCs or T cells enriched from blood (not recorded which). All receptors come from a woman aged 40 to 55 with acute COVID-19.

The chain uses TRBV4-3 and TRBJ1-1; 10 nucleotides line up with TRBD1. With V trimmed by 5 bases and J by 5 bases, 8 bases remained unmatched. The CDR3 consists of 15 residues. The germline CDR1 and CDR2 sequences are LGHNA and YSLEER. This CDR3 is CASSGQGGWGTEAFF. As DNA, the CDR3 is TGCGCCAGCAGCGGACAGGGGGGCTGGGGAACTGAAGCTTTCTTT.

J is TRBJ2-5 and V is TRBV24-1; D possibly corresponds to TRBD2 (6 bases). Germline V gene sequence: CDR1 KGHDR, CDR2 SFDVKD. Trimming took 1 base from V and 5 from J, leaving 13 bases between them. The CDR3 totals 15 residues. CDR3 bases: TGTGCCACCAGTGATTTAACCGGGAGTGGCGAGACCCAGTACTTC. As protein: CATSDLTGSGETQYF.

The chain is built from TRBV16 and TRBJ1-1; maybe TRBD1 (6 bases). The CDR3 has 14 residues. Looked up from germline, CDR1 is KGHSY and CDR2 is FQNENV. With 4 bases removed from V and 7 bases from J, the gap between germline ends came to 16 bases. CDR3 DNA: TGTGCCAGCAGCCTGCCCTTAGGACAGCGTGAAGCTTTCTTT. Translating gives CASSLPLGQREAFF.

This chain connects TRBV29-1 to TRBJ2-2; 9 bases agree with TRBD1. The CDR3 has 14 residues. Per the germline V gene, CDR1 is SQVTM and CDR2 is ANQGSEA. V shed 7 bases, J shed 5 bases, and the junction held 8 bases outside the gene matches. The DNA of the CDR3 is TGCAGCGCCTCACAGGGGGCGCAGACCGGGGAGCTGTTTTTT. Its protein is CSASQGAQTGELFF.

The rearrangement links TRBV24-1 to TRBJ1-1; no definite D call. The CDR3 extends over 12 amino acids. The germline V gene encodes CDR1 KGHDR and CDR2 SFDVKD. Between the trimmed V and J ends, which lost 5 bases and 3 bases, there was a span of 6 bases. This chain's CDR3 is CATSAPDTEAFF. In nucleotides, the CDR3 is TGTGCCACCAGTGCCCCTGACACTGAAGCTTTCTTT.

The rearrangement joins TRBV18 to TRBJ2-1; weak D call: TRBD2 (5 bases). Trimming pared 0 bases from V and 7 bases from J, leaving 22 bases between. The CDR3 totals 18 residues. The germline V gene encodes CDR1 KGHSH and CDR2 LQKENI. The CDR3 DNA reads as TGTGCCAGCTCACCACCTCCTTATACCGGACTCCTGGGGAATGAGCAGTTCTTC. This sequence encodes CASSPPPYTGLLGNEQFF.

The rearrangement links TRBV2 to TRBJ1-5; unclear D gene. The germline gives CDR1 SNHLY, CDR2 FYNNEI. This CDR3 has 13 amino acids. V lost 7 bases and J lost 4, with 11 bases in between. In DNA, the CDR3 is TGTGCCAGCACGCCGGACTGGAATCAGCCCCAGCATTTT. It encodes CASTPDWNQPQHF.

J is TRBJ1-2 and V is TRBV30; TRBD1 might be the D (5 bases). Germline V lookup: CDR1 GTSNPN, CDR2 SVGIG (reference sequence). V lost 2 bases and J 10 bases, leaving 17 bases between the germline ends. This CDR3 has 13 amino acids. CDR3 sequence (DNA): TGTGCCTGGAGTTTAAGTGGGGGGGTTTCCTACACCTTC. Its translation: CAWSLSGGVSYTF.

The V call is TRBV5-1, the J call TRBJ2-2, with D unresolved. Trimming shortened V by 3 bases and J by 3 bases, and 9 bases separated the two germline ends. This CDR3 has 14 amino acids. Germline values: CDR1 SGHRS, CDR2 YFSETQ. The CDR3 DNA sequence: TGCGCCAGCAGCTCCTCTTTCGACACCGGGGAGCTGTTTTTT. This codes for CASSSSFDTGELFF.

This clone appeared once. The chain is built from TRBV10-2 and TRBJ1-2, with a possible D match to TRBD1 (6 bases). V lost 6 bases, J lost 7 bases, and 12 bases lay in between. There are 12 residues in the CDR3. Germline CDR1 WSHSY, CDR2 SAAADI. The CDR3 nucleotides are TGCGCCAGCAGGGGGGCTACGGCTGGCTACACCTTC. It is translated as CASRGATAGYTF.

This chain links TRBV5-5 with TRBJ1-2; tentatively, D is TRBD1 (6 bases). This CDR3 has 15 amino acids. Germline V gene lookup returns CDR1 SGHKS and CDR2 YYEKEE (reference sequence). Deletions cut 3 bases from V and 8 bases from J, with 20 bases between. CDR3 amino acids: CASSSLGGGVGGYTF. CDR3 nucleotides: TGTGCCAGCAGCTCCTTGGGGGGGGGCGTAGGAGGCTACACCTTC.

The rearrangement links TRBV7-2 to TRBJ2-7; possible D gene TRBD1, 6 bases. Germline-derived CDR1 and CDR2 are SGHTA and FQGNSA. The CDR3 contains 15 residues. V lost 7 bases and J 0 bases, leaving 16 bases between the germline ends. CDR3 sequence reads: CASTPQGRGSYEQYF. For the CDR3, the DNA is TGTGCCAGCACCCCGCAGGGCAGGGGCTCCTACGAGCAGTACTTC.

V gene TRBV5-1 combines with J gene TRBJ2-7; 9 nucleotides match TRBD2. CDR3 length: 14 residues. CDR1 and CDR2 (germline): SGHRS, YFSETQ. J gave up 3 bases and V 3 bases, and 4 bases lay outside the gene matches. CDR3 coding DNA: TGCGCCAGCAGCTCGGGACTAGCCGGCTACGAGCAGTACTTC. Encoded protein: CASSSGLAGYEQYF.

The chain combines TRBV28 with TRBJ2-1, with 11 bases aligning to TRBD2. V lost 3 bases to trimming and J lost 7 bases; unmatched junction nucleotides: 5. This CDR3 is 15 amino acids long. Germline lookup yields CDR1 MDHEN and CDR2 SYDVKM. The CDR3 region has the DNA TGTGCCAGCAGTTTCATAGCGGGAGGGTATAATGAGCAGTTCTTC. Protein: CASSFIAGGYNEQFF.

A single count supports this clone. The rearrangement uses TRBV30 and TRBJ2-3; 7 bases line up with TRBD2. Trimming removed 2 bases from V and 2 bases from J; junction bases left unmatched: 7. CDR1 is GTSNPN, CDR2 SVGIG, per germline (reference sequence). The CDR3 loop spans 15 amino acids. CDR3 sequence: CAWSLSGDYTDTQYF. For the CDR3, the DNA is TGTGCCTGGAGTCTGAGTGGGGACTACACAGATACGCAGTATTTT.

The chain has TRBV6-2 or TRBV6-3 and TRBJ2-7; TRBD2 matches 14 bases. In germline, CDR1 is MNHEY, CDR2 SVGEGT. This CDR3 is built from 17 residues. V lost 5 bases and J lost 2; bases outside the gene matches: 8. The CDR3 spells CASSPGTSGSPTYEQYV. In DNA form, the CDR3 reads TGTGCCAGCAGTCCGGGGACTAGCGGGAGTCCTACCTACGAGCAGTACGTC.

The chain combines TRBV28 with TRBJ1-2; 10 nucleotides match TRBD1. V was pared by 11 bases and J by 6 bases, with 12 bases of the junction left unmatched. The CDR3 is 14 amino acids. CDR1 and CDR2 from the germline V gene are MDHEN and SYDVKM. The CDR3 DNA reads TGTGCCGCAAAAACCGGGACAGGGGCCGATGGCTACACCTTC. It codes for CAAKTGTGADGYTF.

V gene TRBV24-1 combines with J gene TRBJ2-1; 13 bases match TRBD2. Trimming removed 2 bases from V and 3 bases from J; junction bases left unmatched: 3. This CDR3 contains 17 residues. The germline V gene has CDR1 KGHDR and CDR2 SFDVKD. This CDR3 is CATSDSRTSGGYNEQFF. The CDR3 nucleotides read TGTGCCACCAGTGATTCCAGGACTAGCGGGGGCTACAATGAGCAGTTCTTC.

The V and J genes are TRBV19 and TRBJ2-1; weak D call: TRBD2 (6 bases). This CDR3 comprises 16 residues. Germline loops: CDR1 LNHDA, CDR2 SQIVND (reference sequence). V lost 5 bases and J lost 1, with 15 bases in between. The CDR3 DNA follows: TGTGCCAGTAGTCGTCCCGGGCGGGGTTCCTACAATGAGCAGTTCTTC. Its protein product is CASSRPGRGSYNEQFF.

J is TRBJ2-5 and V is TRBV7-9, with D tentatively TRBD2 (5 bases). This CDR3 has 15 amino acids. Trimming pared 3 bases from V and 3 bases from J, leaving 14 bases between. The germline V gene has CDR1 SEHNR and CDR2 FQNEAQ (reference sequence). Here the CDR3 DNA reads TGTGCCAGCAGCTTTTTTAAGGGAGTAAAAGAGACCCAGTACTTC. It translates to CASSFFKGVKETQYF.

This chain links TRBV10-1 with TRBJ2-1, with 7 positions matching TRBD1. Germline CDR1 WNHNN, CDR2 SYGVQD (reference sequence). J was trimmed by 7 bases and V by 4 bases; bases with no gene match: 4. The CDR3 runs to 13 residues. The CDR3 here is CASSALRGNEQFF. The CDR3 region has the DNA TGCGCCAGCAGTGCCCTCAGGGGGAATGAGCAGTTCTTC.

This chain uses TRBV6-5 with TRBJ2-7; TRBD2 might be the D (6 bases). The CDR3 has 14 residues. Germline CDR1 is MNHEY and CDR2 is SVGAGI. Trimming shortened V by 11 bases and J by 2 bases, and 19 bases separated the two germline ends. The CDR3 region is CAAQVGGATYEQYF. CDR3 DNA sequence: TGTGCCGCCCAAGTTGGAGGGGCGACCTACGAGCAGTACTTC.

Details on this clone: One end of the junction does not line up with germline, which may come from a read error. V is TRBV2 and J is TRBJ1-3, with D unresolved. The length of the CDR3 is 11 residues. Germline V gene sequence: CDR1 SNHLY, CDR2 FYNNEI. CDR3 sequence (DNA): TGTGCCAGCAGTGAAGCGGACTCGGCCTCTTTT. This sequence encodes CASSEADSASF.

The rearrangement links TRBV5-6 to TRBJ2-6; maybe TRBD2 (6 bases). With 3 bases removed from V and 2 bases from J, the gap between germline ends came to 18 bases. The CDR3 totals 18 residues. Per germline, CDR1 SGHDT and CDR2 YYEEEE. CDR3 DNA sequence: TGTGCCAGCAGCTCGCCCGAGGGACTGATGACTGGGGCCAACGTCCTGACTTTC. Its protein product is CASSSPEGLMTGANVLTF.

The chain couples TRBV5-5 to TRBJ1-5; TRBD1 matches 8 bases. V lost 4 bases to trimming and J lost 6 bases; unmatched junction nucleotides: 6. The CDR3 totals 14 residues. CDR1 is SGHKS and CDR2 is YYEKEE in the germline V gene (reference sequence). The CDR3 sequence is CASSRQGSVQPQHF. Written as DNA, the CDR3 is TGTGCCAGCAGCCGACAGGGGTCGGTTCAGCCCCAGCATTTT.

This chain uses TRBV18 with TRBJ2-5, with D tentatively TRBD2 (6 bases). Trimming removed 2 bases from V and 2 bases from J, with 6 bases in between. From germline, CDR1 is KGHSH and CDR2 LQKENI. The CDR3 is 13 amino acids. The CDR3 sequence is CASSPAGQETQYF. The CDR3 DNA is TGTGCCAGCTCACCAGCGGGGCAAGAGACCCAGTACTTC.

In its sample, this clone was seen once. V is TRBV5-1 and J is TRBJ1-5; D is possibly TRBD1 (5 bases). CDR3 length: 13 amino acids. V shed 4 bases and J shed 7 bases, with 12 bases lying between them. Per germline, CDR1 SGHRS and CDR2 YFSETQ. CDR3 residues: CASSPEQGQPQHF. CDR3 bases: TGCGCCAGCAGCCCCGAGCAGGGCCAGCCCCAGCATTTT.

The J gene is TRBJ2-1, the V gene TRBV9, with 7 nucleotides matching TRBD1. From germline, CDR1 is SGDLS and CDR2 YYNGEE. V shed 4 bases, J shed 3 bases, and the junction held 4 bases outside the gene matches. This CDR3 is 14 amino acids long. The DNA for the CDR3 is TGTGCCAGCAGCCGGTGGGACAGCTACAATGAGCAGTTCTTC. It translates to CASSRWDSYNEQFF.